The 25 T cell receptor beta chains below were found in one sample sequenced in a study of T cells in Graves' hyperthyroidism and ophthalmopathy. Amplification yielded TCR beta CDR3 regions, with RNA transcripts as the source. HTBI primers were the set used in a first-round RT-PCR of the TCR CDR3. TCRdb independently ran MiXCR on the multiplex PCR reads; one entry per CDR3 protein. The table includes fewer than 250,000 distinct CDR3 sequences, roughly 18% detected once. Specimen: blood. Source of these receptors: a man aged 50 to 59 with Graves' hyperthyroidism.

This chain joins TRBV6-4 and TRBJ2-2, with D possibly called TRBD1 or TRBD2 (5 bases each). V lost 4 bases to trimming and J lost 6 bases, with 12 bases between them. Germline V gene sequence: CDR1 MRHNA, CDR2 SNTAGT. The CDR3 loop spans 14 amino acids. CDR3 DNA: TGTGCCAGCAGTGGAGGGGATGGAGCCGGGGAGCTGTTTTTT. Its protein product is CASSGGDGAGELFF.

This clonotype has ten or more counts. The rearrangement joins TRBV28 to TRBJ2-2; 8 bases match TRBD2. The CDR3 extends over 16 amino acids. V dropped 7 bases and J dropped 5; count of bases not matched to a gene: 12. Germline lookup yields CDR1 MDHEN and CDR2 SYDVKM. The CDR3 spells CASTPVREEETGELFF. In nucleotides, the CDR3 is TGTGCCAGCACCCCCGTGCGGGAGGAGGAGACCGGGGAGCTGTTTTTT.

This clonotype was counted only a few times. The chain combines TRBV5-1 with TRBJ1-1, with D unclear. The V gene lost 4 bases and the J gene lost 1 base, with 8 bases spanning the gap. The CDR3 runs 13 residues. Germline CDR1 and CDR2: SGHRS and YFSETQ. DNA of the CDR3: TGCGCCAGCAGCGACATACGGAACACTGAAGCTTTCTTT. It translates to CASSDIRNTEAFF.

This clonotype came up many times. CDR3 DNA sequence: TGTGCCAGCAGCTTCCTTCCCCGGGACAGGGTCCGTTCGAACACCGGGGAGCTGTTTTTT. Residues: CASSFLPRDRVRSNTGELFF. The rearrangement uses TRBV6-2 or TRBV6-3 and TRBJ2-2; 9 bases are a match to TRBD1. Germline-derived CDR1 and CDR2 are MNHEY and SVGEGT. V dropped 6 bases and J dropped 0; count of bases not matched to a gene: 17. This CDR3 contains 20 residues.

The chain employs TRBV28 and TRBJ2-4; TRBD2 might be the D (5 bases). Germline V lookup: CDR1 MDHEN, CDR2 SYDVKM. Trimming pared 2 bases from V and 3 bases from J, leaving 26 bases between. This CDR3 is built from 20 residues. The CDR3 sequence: CASSLLKRGSGPWGKNIQYF. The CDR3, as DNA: TGTGCCAGCAGTTTACTTAAGCGAGGGAGCGGACCTTGGGGCAAAAACATTCAGTACTTC.

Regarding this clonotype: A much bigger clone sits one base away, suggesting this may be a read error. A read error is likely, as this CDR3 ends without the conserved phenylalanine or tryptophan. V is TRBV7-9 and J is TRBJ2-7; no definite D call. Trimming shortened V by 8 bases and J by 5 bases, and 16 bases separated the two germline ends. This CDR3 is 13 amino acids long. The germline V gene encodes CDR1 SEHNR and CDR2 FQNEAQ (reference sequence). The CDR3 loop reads CASRQVQFDEQYL. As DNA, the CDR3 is TGTGCCAGCCGGCAGGTTCAATTTGACGAGCAGTACCTC.

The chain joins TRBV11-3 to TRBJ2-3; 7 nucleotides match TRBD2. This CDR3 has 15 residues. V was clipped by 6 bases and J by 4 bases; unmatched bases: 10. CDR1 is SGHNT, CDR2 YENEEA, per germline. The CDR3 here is CASSYRTGGADTQYF. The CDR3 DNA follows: TGTGCCAGCAGTTACCGTACGGGAGGCGCAGATACGCAGTATTTT. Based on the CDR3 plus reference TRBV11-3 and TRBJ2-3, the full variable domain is EAGVVQSPRYKIIEKKQPVAFWCNPISGHNTLYWYLQNLGQGPELLIRYENEEAVDDSQLPKDRFSAERLKGVDSTLKIQPAELGDSAVYLCASSYRTGGADTQYFGPGTRLTVL.

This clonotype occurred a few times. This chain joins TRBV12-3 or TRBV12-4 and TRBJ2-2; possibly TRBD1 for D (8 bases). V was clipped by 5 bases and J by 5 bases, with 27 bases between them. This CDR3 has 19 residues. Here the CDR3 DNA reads TGTGCCAGCAGTCAACTACCCCACTGGACAGGGAGGGATACCGGGGAGCTGTTTTTT. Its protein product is CASSQLPHWTGRDTGELFF.

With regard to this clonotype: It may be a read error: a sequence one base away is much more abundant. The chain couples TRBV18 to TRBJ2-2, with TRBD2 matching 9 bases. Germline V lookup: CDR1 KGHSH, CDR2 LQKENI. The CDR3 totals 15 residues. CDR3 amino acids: CVSSPRTSDAGELFF. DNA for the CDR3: TGTGTCAGCTCACCACGGACTAGCGATGCCGGGGAGCTGTTTTTT.

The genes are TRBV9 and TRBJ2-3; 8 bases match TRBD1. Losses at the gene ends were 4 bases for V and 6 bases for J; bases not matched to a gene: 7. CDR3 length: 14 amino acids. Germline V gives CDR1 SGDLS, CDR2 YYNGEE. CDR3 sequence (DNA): TGTGCCAGCAGCATCTCCCCAGGGGGCGATACGCAGTATTTT. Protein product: CASSISPGGDTQYF.

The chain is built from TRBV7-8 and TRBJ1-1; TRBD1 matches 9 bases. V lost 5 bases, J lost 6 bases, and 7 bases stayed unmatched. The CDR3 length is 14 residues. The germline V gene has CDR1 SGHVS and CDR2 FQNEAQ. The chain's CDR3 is CASSLGQGDAEAFF. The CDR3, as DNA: TGTGCCAGCAGCCTGGGACAGGGAGACGCTGAAGCTTTCTTT.

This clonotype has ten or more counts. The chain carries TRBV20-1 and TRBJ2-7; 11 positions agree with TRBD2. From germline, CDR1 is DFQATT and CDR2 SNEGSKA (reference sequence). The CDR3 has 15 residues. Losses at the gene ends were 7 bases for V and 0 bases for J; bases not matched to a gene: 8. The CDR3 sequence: CSDSLLAGASYEQYF. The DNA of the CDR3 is TGCAGTGACTCACTACTAGCGGGAGCCTCCTACGAGCAGTACTTC.

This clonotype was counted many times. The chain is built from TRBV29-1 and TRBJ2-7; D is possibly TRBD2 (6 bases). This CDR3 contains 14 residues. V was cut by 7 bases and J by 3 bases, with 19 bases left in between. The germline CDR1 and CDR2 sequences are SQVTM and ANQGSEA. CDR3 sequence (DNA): TGCAGCGCTTCTCAGGGTGCGGGAAACTACGAGCAGTACTTC. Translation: CSASQGAGNYEQYF.

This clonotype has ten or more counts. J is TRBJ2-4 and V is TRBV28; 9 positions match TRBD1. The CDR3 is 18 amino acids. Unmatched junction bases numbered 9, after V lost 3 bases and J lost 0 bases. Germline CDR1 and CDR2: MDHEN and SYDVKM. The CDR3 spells CASSFRDRVIRAKNIQYF. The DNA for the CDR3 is TGTGCCAGCAGTTTTCGGGACAGGGTAATACGAGCCAAAAACATTCAGTACTTC.

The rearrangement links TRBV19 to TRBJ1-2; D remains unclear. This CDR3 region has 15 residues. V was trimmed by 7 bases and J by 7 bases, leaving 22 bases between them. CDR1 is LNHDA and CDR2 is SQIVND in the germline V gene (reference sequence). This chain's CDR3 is CASKMSGETPSGYTF. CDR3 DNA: TGTGCCAGTAAGATGAGCGGGGAAACTCCCTCTGGCTACACCTTC.

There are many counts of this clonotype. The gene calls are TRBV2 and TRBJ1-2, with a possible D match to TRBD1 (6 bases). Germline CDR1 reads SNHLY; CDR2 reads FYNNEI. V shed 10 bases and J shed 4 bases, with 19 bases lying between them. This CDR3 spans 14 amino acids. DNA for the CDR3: TGTGCCATTGAGGGGGGGGAAACAGTCTATGGCTACACCTTC. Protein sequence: CAIEGGETVYGYTF.

The CDR3 bases are TGTGCCAGTACCAGACGACGGGAATGGGGAAATCAGCCCCAGCATTTT. It specifies CASTRRREWGNQPQHF. The V call is TRBV19, the J call TRBJ1-5; no firm D call. The germline V and J ends were trimmed by 7 bases and 4 bases, with 20 bases remaining between them. Germline CDR1 LNHDA, CDR2 SQIVND (reference sequence). CDR3 length equals 16 residues.

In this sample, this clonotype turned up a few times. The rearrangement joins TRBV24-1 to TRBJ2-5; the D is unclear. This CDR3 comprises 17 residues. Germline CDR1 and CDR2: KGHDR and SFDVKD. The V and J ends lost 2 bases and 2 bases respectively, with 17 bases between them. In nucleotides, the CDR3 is TGTGCCACCAGTGATTCCCAACGTTTTGGGAATCAAGAGACCCAGTACTTC. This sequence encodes CATSDSQRFGNQETQYF.

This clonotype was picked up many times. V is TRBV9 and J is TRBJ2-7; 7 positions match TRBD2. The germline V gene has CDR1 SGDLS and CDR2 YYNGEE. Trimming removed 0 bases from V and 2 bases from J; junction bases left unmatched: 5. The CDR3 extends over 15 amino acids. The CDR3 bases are TGTGCCAGCAGCGTAGGGGAGGCGGGAGCCTACGAGCAGTACTTC. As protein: CASSVGEAGAYEQYF.

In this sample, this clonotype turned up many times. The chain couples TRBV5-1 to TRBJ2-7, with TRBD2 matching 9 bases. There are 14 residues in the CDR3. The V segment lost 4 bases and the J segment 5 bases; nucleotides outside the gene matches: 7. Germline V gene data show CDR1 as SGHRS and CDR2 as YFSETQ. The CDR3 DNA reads TGCGCCAGCAGCCCGTTAGCGGGAGTCGACGAGCAGTACTTC. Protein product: CASSPLAGVDEQYF.

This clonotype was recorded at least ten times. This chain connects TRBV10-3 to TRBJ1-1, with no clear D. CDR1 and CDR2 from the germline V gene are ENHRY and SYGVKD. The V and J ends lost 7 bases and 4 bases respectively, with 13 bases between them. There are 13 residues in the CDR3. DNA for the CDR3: TGTGCCATCAACCCAGGCGCGAGCACTGAAGCTTTCTTT. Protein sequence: CAINPGASTEAFF.

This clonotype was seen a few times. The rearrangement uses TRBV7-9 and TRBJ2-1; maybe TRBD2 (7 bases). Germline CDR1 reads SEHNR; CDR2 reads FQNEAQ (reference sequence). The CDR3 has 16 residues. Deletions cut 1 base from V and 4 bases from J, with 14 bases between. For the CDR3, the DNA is TGTGCCAGCAGCTTAGGGATTGGGAGGGGGTACAATGAGCAGTTCTTC. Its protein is CASSLGIGRGYNEQFF.

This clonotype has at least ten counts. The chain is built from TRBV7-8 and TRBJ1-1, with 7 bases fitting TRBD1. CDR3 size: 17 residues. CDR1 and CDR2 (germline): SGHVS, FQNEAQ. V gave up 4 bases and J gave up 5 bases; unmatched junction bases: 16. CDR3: CASSWTGWRGRRTEAFF. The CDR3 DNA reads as TGTGCCAGCAGCTGGACGGGGTGGAGGGGGCGACGGACTGAAGCTTTCTTT.

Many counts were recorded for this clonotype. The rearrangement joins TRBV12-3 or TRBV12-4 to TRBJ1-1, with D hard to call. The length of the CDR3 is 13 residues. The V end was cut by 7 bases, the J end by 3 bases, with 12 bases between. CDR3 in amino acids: CASNKGTHTEAFF. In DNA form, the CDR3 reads TGTGCCAGCAATAAAGGAACGCACACTGAAGCTTTCTTT.

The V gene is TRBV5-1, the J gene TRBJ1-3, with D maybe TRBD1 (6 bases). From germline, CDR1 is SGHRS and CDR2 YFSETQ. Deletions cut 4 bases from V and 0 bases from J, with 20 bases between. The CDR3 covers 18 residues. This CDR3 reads CASSRGHGAEISGNTIYF. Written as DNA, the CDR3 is TGCGCCAGCAGCAGGGGACACGGGGCGGAAATCTCTGGAAACACCATATATTTT.